One and the same sample provided the 25 T cell receptor beta chains below, sequenced in a study of monozygotic twins with inflammatory bowel disease. TCRdb re-called the 5' RACE reads and shows each CDR3 protein once, DNA omitted. The table counts about 300,000 distinct CDR3 sequences; 5% to 6% lies in the top ten. The sequencing input was blood. The receptors stem from a human donor with ulcerative colitis or Crohn's disease, or a healthy co-twin of an affected twin (not recorded which).

The chain carries TRBV5-8 and TRBJ1-1. Germline V gives CDR1 SGHTS, CDR2 YDEGEE. CDR3 length: 13 amino acids. CDR3 sequence reads: CASSLSVLTEAFF.

J is TRBJ2-1 and V is TRBV5-1; the TCRdb call, TRBD2, lacks DNA for checking. Germline CDR1 is SGHRS and CDR2 is YFSETQ. CDR3 length: 15 residues. CDR3 sequence: CASSLSSGGANEQFF. Filled out from reference TRBV5-1 and TRBJ2-1, the complete variable domain reads KAGVTQTPRYLIKTRGQQVTLSCSPISGHRSVSWYQQTPGQGLQFLFEYFSETQRNKGNFPGRFSGRQFSNSRSEMNVSTLELGDSALYLCASSLSSGGANEQFFGPGTRLTVL.

The chain joins TRBV6-2 or TRBV6-3 to TRBJ2-7; TCRdb's D gene call, TRBD2, goes unchecked for lack of DNA. The CDR3 has 13 residues. Germline CDR1 MNHEY, CDR2 SVGEGT. Here the CDR3 reads CASSYRADYEQYF.

This chain links TRBV20-1 with TRBJ2-3; TCRdb proposes TRBD2, but this gene call is untestable without DNA. The CDR3 has 15 amino acids. Germline V gene lookup returns CDR1 DFQATT and CDR2 SNEGSKA (reference sequence). The CDR3 is CSATLDYSGADTQYF.

V and J are TRBV5-4 and TRBJ2-7; no DNA is available, so the TRBD2 call from TCRdb remains unchecked. The germline CDR1 and CDR2 sequences are SGHNT and YYREEE (reference sequence). This CDR3 spans 16 amino acids. This chain's CDR3 is CASSLVGGSGTYEQYF.

V is TRBV5-6 and J is TRBJ1-1; the TCRdb D gene call, TRBD1, has no DNA to confirm it. Per germline, CDR1 SGHDT and CDR2 YYEEEE. The CDR3 length is 15 residues. The CDR3 sequence: CASSPNWGGNTEAFF.

J is TRBJ1-2 and V is TRBV12-3 or TRBV12-4; there is no DNA to check the TCRdb D call of TRBD1. The CDR3 contains 15 residues. This chain's CDR3 is CASSPPRQGEYGYTF.

J is TRBJ2-6 and V is TRBV14. This CDR3 is built from 15 residues. From germline, CDR1 is SGHDN and CDR2 FVKESK. The CDR3 reads CASSQRRTGANVLTF.

The chain joins TRBV5-1 to TRBJ2-2; TCRdb's D call, TRBD1, is unchecked because there is no DNA. Germline V lookup: CDR1 SGHRS, CDR2 YFSETQ. The CDR3 extends over 14 amino acids. CDR3 in amino acids: CASSLTGVTGELFF.

This rearrangement joins TRBV6-2 or TRBV6-3 to TRBJ2-7. CDR1 and CDR2 (germline): MNHEY, SVGEGT. This CDR3 spans 11 amino acids. The CDR3 reads CASLFERVQYF.

This chain links TRBV27 with TRBJ2-7; absent DNA, TCRdb's TRBD2 call cannot be checked. Germline CDR1 reads MNHEY; CDR2 reads SMNVEV (reference sequence). The CDR3 runs to 16 residues. This CDR3 reads CASNLTASGGPYEQYF.

This chain connects TRBV12-3 or TRBV12-4 to TRBJ2-1. The CDR3 length is 13 residues. CDR3 amino acids: CASSTDTNNEQFF.

The rearrangement links TRBV7-2 to TRBJ2-7; TCRdb outputs TRBD1, but without DNA this stays unchecked. Looked up from germline, CDR1 is SGHTA and CDR2 is FQGNSA. The CDR3 covers 15 residues. The CDR3 loop is CASSLGDGGLYEQYF. Filled out from reference TRBV7-2 and TRBJ2-7, the complete variable domain reads GAGVSQSPSNKVTEKGKDVELRCDPISGHTALYWYRQSLGQGLEFLIYFQGNSAPDKSGLPSDRFSAERTGGSVSTLTIQRTQQEDSAVYLCASSLGDGGLYEQYFGPGTRLTVT.

The chain employs TRBV7-2 and TRBJ2-2; TCRdb returns TRBD1, unconfirmable since there is no DNA. The V gene's germline CDR1 is SGHTA and CDR2 FQGNSA. The CDR3 is 15 amino acids. This CDR3 reads CASRSTGGWTGELFF.

The genes are TRBV20-1 and TRBJ2-1; the TCRdb D gene call, TRBD2, has no DNA to confirm it. The CDR3 is 14 residues long. CDR1 and CDR2 from the germline V gene are DFQATT and SNEGSKA (reference sequence). The chain's CDR3 is CSAISQRAYNEQFF.

V usage is TRBV29-1 and J usage is TRBJ2-5; TCRdb picks TRBD1, but there is no DNA to check that call. The germline V gene encodes CDR1 SQVTM and CDR2 ANQGSEA. The CDR3 is 13 residues long. The CDR3 sequence: CSVGGSTGETQYF.

The chain has TRBV15 and TRBJ2-4; TCRdb calls TRBD2, which cannot be checked without DNA. Germline CDR1 LNHNV, CDR2 YYDKDF (reference sequence). The CDR3 has 16 residues. The CDR3 spells CATSRDIGGSKNIQYF.

The chain has TRBV7-2 and TRBJ2-3; the D call from TCRdb, TRBD2, cannot be confirmed without DNA. Germline CDR1 is SGHTA and CDR2 is FQGNSA. The CDR3 extends over 15 amino acids. The CDR3 loop is CASSLWPMTSNTQYF.

The chain has TRBV4-2 and TRBJ2-4; the D call from TCRdb, TRBD2, cannot be confirmed without DNA. Germline V gene lookup returns CDR1 LGHNA and CDR2 YNFKEQ. The CDR3 runs 21 residues. The CDR3 loop reads CASSQEPPNTGLAGVRDIQYF.

The chain carries TRBV12-3 or TRBV12-4 and TRBJ2-2; TCRdb picks TRBD1, but there is no DNA to check that call. The CDR3 loop spans 14 amino acids. CDR3 in amino acids: CASSFYTGTGELFF.

V usage is TRBV28 and J usage is TRBJ2-7; TCRdb outputs TRBD1, but without DNA this stays unchecked. Germline V lookup: CDR1 MDHEN, CDR2 SYDVKM. The CDR3 covers 11 residues. The CDR3 spells CASKGTFEQYF. The variable domain in full, with the rest retrieved from reference TRBV28 and TRBJ2-7, is DVKVTQSSRYLVKRTGEKVFLECVQDMDHENMFWYRQDPGLGLRLIYFSYDVKMKEKGDIPEGYSVSREKKERFSLILESASTNQTSMYLCASKGTFEQYFGPGTRLTVT.

The chain uses TRBV12-3 or TRBV12-4 and TRBJ2-7; TCRdb names TRBD1, which stays unverified in the absence of DNA. CDR3 length: 13 amino acids. The CDR3 protein is CASRTSGRLEQYF.

This chain connects TRBV7-9 to TRBJ2-3. Germline CDR1 is SEHNR and CDR2 is FQNEAQ (reference sequence). The CDR3 covers 14 residues. This chain's CDR3 is CASSLGISADTQYF.

The gene calls are TRBV7-2 and TRBJ2-7. Per germline, CDR1 SGHTA and CDR2 FQGNSA. The CDR3 has 12 residues. The CDR3 is CASSLARYEQYF.

The chain employs TRBV3-1 and TRBJ2-1; the D call of TRBD1 rests on TCRdb alone, since no DNA is present to check it. Germline CDR1 and CDR2: LGHDT and YNNKEL (reference sequence). The CDR3 is 13 residues long. CDR3 in amino acids: CASSPRGNEGQFF.